The 15 T cell receptor beta chains below all came from one sample that was sequenced in a study of blood T cell repertoires in COVID-19. TCRdb's table, derived via immunoSEQ multiplex PCR, lists solely in-frame clones and lacks some. The sample lists fewer than 80,000 clones; 80% to 95% were seen once. Sequenced input: peripheral blood. The origin of the receptors is a human donor in a cohort sampled during active COVID-19.

This sequence joins TRBV5-8 and TRBJ2-1; TRBD2 matches 8 bases. V shed 7 bases and J 3 bases; nucleotides not matched to a gene: 9. CDR1 and CDR2 from the germline V gene are SGHTS and YDEGEE. This CDR3 contains 15 residues. CDR3 sequence: CASASGGAIYNEQFF. CDR3 coding DNA: TGTGCCAGCGCCTCGGGGGGGGCTATCTACAATGAGCAGTTCTTC.

This chain joins TRBV7-9 and TRBJ1-1; 7 bases agree with TRBD1. This CDR3 region has 16 residues. Germline V gene data show CDR1 as SEHNR and CDR2 as FQNEAQ (reference sequence). Trimming cost V 5 bases and J 7 bases; bases outside gene matches: 16. The CDR3 spells CASSPSGGDRVSEAFF. CDR3 DNA: TGTGCCAGCAGCCCCTCCGGCGGCGACAGGGTTAGTGAAGCTTTCTTT.

The chain has TRBV28 and TRBJ1-4, with 8 positions matching TRBD1. V lost 10 bases and J lost 8; bases outside the gene matches: 9. Germline CDR1 is MDHEN and CDR2 is SYDVKM. The CDR3 sequence is 13 residues long. CDR3 in amino acids: CATSSRGREKLFF. In nucleotides, the CDR3 is TGTGCCACCAGCAGCAGGGGGCGCGAAAAACTGTTTTTT.

The chain recombines TRBV15 with TRBJ1-2; 7 bases map to TRBD1. The CDR3 is 15 amino acids. In germline, CDR1 is LNHNV, CDR2 YYDKDF (reference sequence). J lost 6 bases, V lost 0 bases, and 7 bases had no gene match. The CDR3 region is CATSRERGTGDGYTF. CDR3 sequence (DNA): TGTGCCACCAGCAGAGAGAGAGGAACAGGGGATGGCTACACCTTC. The variable domain in full, completed from reference TRBV15 and TRBJ1-2, reads DAMVIQNPRYQVTQFGKPVTLSCSQTLNHNVMYWYQQKSSQAPKLLFHYYDKDFNNEADTPDNFQSRRPNTSFCFLDIRSPGLGDTAMYLCATSRERGTGDGYTFGSGTRLTVV.

The chain recombines TRBV2 with TRBJ1-1; D may be TRBD1 (5 bases). With 8 bases removed from V and 4 bases from J, the gap between germline ends came to 14 bases. Germline V lookup: CDR1 SNHLY, CDR2 FYNNEI. CDR3 length: 13 amino acids. The CDR3 sequence is CASLFGGVTEAFF. The CDR3, as DNA: TGTGCCAGCCTTTTCGGGGGGGTCACTGAAGCTTTCTTT.

The V gene is TRBV7-2, the J gene TRBJ2-1, with TRBD2 matching over 15 bases. V trimming: 5 bases; J trimming: 8 bases; junction bases outside the gene matches: 13. The V gene's germline CDR1 is SGHTA and CDR2 FQGNSA. CDR3 length: 18 residues. The CDR3 coding sequence is TGTGCCAGCAGCACTATCGGACTAGCGGGAGGGGGTGTCGATGAGCAGTTCTTC. Amino acids: CASSTIGLAGGGVDEQFF.

This chain joins TRBV18 and TRBJ2-1; 8 bases align to TRBD2. The CDR3 sequence is 14 residues long. The germline V gene encodes CDR1 KGHSH and CDR2 LQKENI. V lost 5 bases and J lost 8; bases outside the gene matches: 8. This CDR3 is CASSSTAGGDEQFF. The CDR3 nucleotides read TGTGCCAGCTCATCAACGGCGGGGGGAGATGAGCAGTTCTTC. Full variable domain (outside the CDR3, taken from reference TRBV18 and TRBJ2-1): NAGVMQNPRHLVRRRGQEARLRCSPMKGHSHVYWYRQLPEEGLKFMVYLQKENIIDESGMPKERFSAEFPKEGPSILRIQQVVRGDSAAYFCASSSTAGGDEQFFGPGTRLTVL.

This rearrangement joins TRBV5-1 to TRBJ2-5; TRBD1 might be the D (6 bases). CDR1 is SGHRS and CDR2 is YFSETQ in the germline V gene. The germline V and J ends were trimmed by 3 bases and 2 bases, with 14 bases remaining between them. The CDR3 length is 15 residues. The CDR3 nucleotides are TGCGCCAGCAGCTCCAGGGACACCCCACAAGAGACCCAGTACTTC. Residues: CASSSRDTPQETQYF.

In its sample, this clone was seen once. The V call is TRBV30, the J call TRBJ2-2; tentatively, D is TRBD2 (5 bases). Germline loops: CDR1 GTSNPN, CDR2 SVGIG (reference sequence). This CDR3 is built from 12 residues. V lost 3 bases and J 8 bases, leaving 10 bases between the germline ends. The CDR3 spells CAWRSPGGELFF. In DNA form, the CDR3 reads TGTGCCTGGAGGTCTCCGGGAGGGGAGCTGTTTTTT.

This clone was counted once. V usage is TRBV28 and J usage is TRBJ2-1, with TRBD1 identical over 7 bases. The ends lost 6 bases at V and 8 bases at J; junction bases unmatched: 16. The CDR3 runs to 16 residues. The V gene's germline CDR1 is MDHEN and CDR2 SYDVKM. CDR3 coding DNA: TGTGCCAGCAGCAGTACAATAGACAGGGCTGTGGATGAGCAGTTCTTC. Translating gives CASSSTIDRAVDEQFF. The variable domain in full, with the rest retrieved from reference TRBV28 and TRBJ2-1, is DVKVTQSSRYLVKRTGEKVFLECVQDMDHENMFWYRQDPGLGLRLIYFSYDVKMKEKGDIPEGYSVSREKKERFSLILESASTNQTSMYLCASSSTIDRAVDEQFFGPGTRLTVL.

The chain has TRBV30 and TRBJ1-2; maybe TRBD1 (6 bases). V dropped 0 bases and J dropped 6 bases, with 17 bases sitting between them. The CDR3 has 15 amino acids. CDR1 and CDR2 (germline): GTSNPN, SVGIG (reference sequence). The CDR3 DNA reads TGTGCCTGGAGTGTACACAGGGCCCCCAACAATGGCTACACCTTC. Protein product: CAWSVHRAPNNGYTF.

Here the CDR3 reads CASSLGLAMFDEQFF. The CDR3, as DNA: TGTGCCAGCAGCTTAGGACTAGCGATGTTCGATGAGCAGTTCTTC. The chain uses TRBV7-3 and TRBJ2-1; 9 bases fit TRBD2. The junction had 7 bases not matched to a gene; V was cut back by 2 bases and J by 8 bases. The V gene's germline CDR1 is SGHTA and CDR2 FQGTGA. This CDR3 comprises 15 residues.

The chain joins TRBV28 to TRBJ2-7; D is unclear. Trimming shortened V by 3 bases and J by 3 bases, and 6 bases separated the two germline ends. The CDR3 has 12 amino acids. Germline lookup yields CDR1 MDHEN and CDR2 SYDVKM. This CDR3 is CASSFGSYEQYF. CDR3 nucleotide sequence: TGTGCCAGCAGTTTTGGCAGCTACGAGCAGTACTTC.

The J gene is TRBJ2-7, the V gene TRBV6-6; D is undetermined. V was pared by 2 bases and J by 4 bases, with 12 bases between. CDR3 size: 14 residues. Per germline, CDR1 MNHNY and CDR2 SVGAGI (reference sequence). The CDR3, as DNA: TGTGCCAGCAGTTACGTGTCAGAAGTATACGAGCAGTACTTC. Translated, it gives CASSYVSEVYEQYF.

This clone was counted a single time. The chain links TRBV2 to TRBJ2-2, with D perhaps matching TRBD1 (6 bases). Germline V lookup: CDR1 SNHLY, CDR2 FYNNEI. The CDR3 length is 17 residues. Trimming took 0 bases from V and 5 from J, leaving 16 bases between them. The CDR3 nucleotides are TGTGCCAGCAGTGAAGCGGGGACATCCACGAGGACCGGGGAGCTGTTTTTT. Amino acids: CASSEAGTSTRTGELFF.